A single sample gave rise to the 7 T cell receptor beta chains below, sequenced in a study of cytomegalovirus exposure and HLA in healthy donors. A multiplex PCR was run with 60 Vbeta primers and 13 Jbeta primers. Produced via immunoSEQ multiplex PCR; TCRdb's table is partial and in-frame only. The table shows 90,000 to 140,000 clones, with around 76% occurring only once. The specimen was PBMCs. These receptors all stem from a man in his forties in good health and CMV-seropositive.

The gene calls are TRBV7-2 and TRBJ1-3; 8 bases match TRBD1. The CDR3 totals 15 residues. Per germline, CDR1 SGHTA and CDR2 FQGNSA. J was trimmed by 5 bases and V by 3 bases; bases with no gene match: 6. The CDR3 sequence: CASSLSQGARNTIYF. The CDR3 DNA is TGTGCCAGCAGCTTGAGTCAGGGGGCGCGAAACACCATATATTTT.

The rearrangement links TRBV10-1 to TRBJ2-3, with TRBD2 matching over 10 bases. CDR1 WNHNN and CDR2 SYGVQD come from the germline V gene (reference sequence). Trimming at V came to 4 bases and at J to 5 bases, leaving 6 bases not matched to a gene. The length of the CDR3 is 15 residues. The CDR3 DNA follows: TGCGCCAGCAGTGGACTCAGCGGGAGGGGAGATACGCAGTATTTT. Residues: CASSGLSGRGDTQYF.

Here the CDR3 reads CASRGTGGMNTEAFF. DNA of the CDR3: TGTGCCAGCAGGGGGACAGGGGGCATGAACACTGAAGCTTTCTTT. V usage is TRBV28 and J usage is TRBJ1-1; 12 nucleotides agree with TRBD1. CDR3 size: 15 residues. J gave up 0 bases and V 6 bases, and 2 bases lay outside the gene matches. Germline V gene sequence: CDR1 MDHEN, CDR2 SYDVKM. The full variable domain, its missing parts supplied by reference TRBV28 and TRBJ1-1, is DVKVTQSSRYLVKRTGEKVFLECVQDMDHENMFWYRQDPGLGLRLIYFSYDVKMKEKGDIPEGYSVSREKKERFSLILESASTNQTSMYLCASRGTGGMNTEAFFGQGTRLTVV.

V is TRBV6-6 and J is TRBJ2-3; 8 bases fit TRBD2. This CDR3 has 16 residues. Per germline, CDR1 MNHNY and CDR2 SVGAGI (reference sequence). With 2 bases clipped from V and 2 bases from J, the junction kept 6 bases outside the gene matches. The CDR3 bases are TGTGCCAGCAGTTACCACTCGGGGGGGTCCACAGATACGCAGTATTTT. It codes for CASSYHSGGSTDTQYF.

The chain carries TRBV9 and TRBJ2-1; 8 bases agree with TRBD2. The ends lost 0 bases at V and 6 bases at J; junction bases unmatched: 14. The CDR3 extends over 18 amino acids. Germline CDR1 reads SGDLS; CDR2 reads YYNGEE. CDR3 DNA sequence: TGTGCCAGCAGCGTAGCTGGAGGGCGGGGGGCCCGACCCAATGAGCAGTTCTTC. It encodes CASSVAGGRGARPNEQFF.

This clone has just a few counts. The chain links TRBV6-1 to TRBJ1-5; D gene uncertain. The V gene lost 8 bases and the J gene lost 2 bases, with 13 bases spanning the gap. CDR1 and CDR2 from the germline V gene are MNHNS and SASEGT. The CDR3 runs to 14 residues. CDR3 coding DNA: TGTGCCAGCTCCCCTCGCGTAGGCAATCAGCCCCAGCATTTT. This sequence encodes CASSPRVGNQPQHF.

V usage is TRBV6-5 and J usage is TRBJ2-1; possible D gene TRBD1, 6 bases. V was shortened by 7 bases and J by 4 bases, with 17 bases between the two germline ends. The CDR3 loop spans 15 amino acids. Germline values: CDR1 MNHEY, CDR2 SVGAGI. CDR3: CASKNGQTSYNEQFF. The CDR3 DNA reads TGTGCCAGCAAAAACGGACAGACTTCTTACAATGAGCAGTTCTTC.